The clone carrying this T cell receptor (beta chain) appeared once. This sample stems from a study of cytomegalovirus exposure and HLA in healthy donors. The assay was immunoSEQ multiplex PCR, and TCRdb's table has in-frame clones only and misses some. Among around 150,000 clones listed, roughly 89% were seen once. The V gene lost 2 bases and the J gene lost 2 bases, with 13 bases spanning the gap. The CDR3 has 16 amino acids. Germline V gives CDR1 SGHVS, CDR2 FNYEAQ. The clonotype originates from a woman in her late teens or twenties in good health and CMV-seropositive. The rearrangement links TRBV7-6 to TRBJ2-1; the D is unclear. Sequencing used PBMCs. DNA for the CDR3: TGTGCCAGCAGCTTATTAGCAAGCTTTACCTACAATGAGCAGTTCTTC. Translated: CASSLLASFTYNEQFF. Supplemented by reference TRBV7-6 and TRBJ2-1, the full variable domain reads GAGVSQSPRYKVTKRGQDVALRCDPISGHVSLYWYRQALGQGPEFLTYFNYEAQQDKSGLPNDRFSAERPEGSISTLTIQRTEQRDSAMYRCASSLLASFTYNEQFFGPGTRLTVL.